The next 9 T cell receptor beta chains were all read from a single sample in a study of patients and donors after allogeneic stem cell transplantation. TCRdb reprocessed the RT-PCR reads with MiXCR, giving one entry per CDR3 protein. The repertoire holds 25,000 to 30,000 distinct CDR3 sequences, with 7.5% to 9% as singletons. The sample comprised blood, either unsorted or a sorted T cell fraction (not recorded which). The receptor source for this set is a human donor who was either an allogeneic HSCT recipient or a stem cell or donor lymphocyte infusion donor (not recorded which). It is not recorded whose cells these are; they may come from a transplant donor.

The gene calls are TRBV7-3 and TRBJ2-5, with D hard to call. V gave up 5 bases and J gave up 5 bases, with 9 bases separating them. Germline CDR1 and CDR2: SGHTA and FQGTGA. The CDR3 has 12 residues. CDR3 DNA sequence: TGTGCCAGCAGCGACATTTCGGAGACCCAGTACTTC. It translates to CASSDISETQYF.

This clonotype was seen repeatedly, ten times or more. This chain joins TRBV5-1 and TRBJ1-4, with D possibly TRBD1 on 6 matching bases. The CDR3 has 14 residues. V lost 5 bases and J lost 12, with 20 bases in between. CDR1 is SGHRS, CDR2 YFSETQ, per germline. This CDR3 is CASRPPGGQTELFF. CDR3 coding DNA: TGCGCCAGCAGGCCCCCCGGGGGGCAGACGGAACTGTTTTTT.

The rearrangement links TRBV7-8 to TRBJ2-3; TRBD2 matches at 7 bases. The V and J ends lost 5 bases and 3 bases, in that order; junction bases with no gene match: 8. Germline V gene lookup returns CDR1 SGHVS and CDR2 FQNEAQ. The CDR3 is 15 residues long. CDR3 loop: CASSRREARTDTQYF. The CDR3 DNA sequence: TGTGCCAGCAGCCGTCGGGAGGCCAGGACAGATACGCAGTATTTT.

This clonotype occurred a few times. CDR3 coding DNA: TGTGCCAGCAGCCCTCGGGGGGGTTTATCTGAGCAGTTCTTC. This encodes CASSPRGGLSEQFF. This chain connects TRBV7-9 to TRBJ2-1, with 8 bases that match TRBD2. The CDR3 sequence is 14 residues long. V dropped 5 bases and J dropped 9; count of bases not matched to a gene: 9. CDR1 SEHNR and CDR2 FQNEAQ come from the germline V gene (reference sequence).

This clonotype has at least ten counts. This sequence joins TRBV5-6 and TRBJ1-1; D not resolved. V lost 2 bases and J 6 bases, leaving 5 bases between the germline ends. In germline, CDR1 is SGHDT, CDR2 YYEEEE. The CDR3 is made up of 11 amino acids. The CDR3 DNA reads as TGTGCCAGCAGCTTTTCCGCTGAAGCTTTCTTT. Translating it yields CASSFSAEAFF.

This clonotype appeared many times. V gene TRBV19 combines with J gene TRBJ2-3, with D possibly TRBD2 on 5 matching bases. V was trimmed by 5 bases and J by 4 bases, leaving 7 bases between them. From germline, CDR1 is LNHDA and CDR2 SQIVND (reference sequence). This CDR3 has 12 residues. The CDR3 bases are TGTGCCAGTAGTGCGAGGGCAGATACGCAGTATTTT. It is translated as CASSARADTQYF.

This clonotype was recorded many times. V usage is TRBV2 and J usage is TRBJ2-1; 8 bases are shared with TRBD1. Germline V gene data show CDR1 as SNHLY and CDR2 as FYNNEI. Trimming removed 4 bases from V and 0 bases from J; junction bases left unmatched: 2. The CDR3 totals 15 residues. This chain's CDR3 is CASSGDRSSYNEQFF. The CDR3 region has the DNA TGTGCCAGCAGTGGGGACAGGAGCTCCTACAATGAGCAGTTCTTC.

This clonotype appeared many times. V is TRBV5-1 and J is TRBJ2-7; D may correspond to TRBD1 or TRBD2 (5 bases each). The CDR3 is made up of 15 amino acids. Deletions cut 5 bases from V and 5 bases from J, with 20 bases between. Germline loops: CDR1 SGHRS, CDR2 YFSETQ. The CDR3 is CASSRAVYGDDEQYF. DNA of the CDR3: TGCGCCAGCAGTCGGGCGGTGTACGGGGACGACGAGCAGTACTTC.

The chain combines TRBV19 with TRBJ1-2; 9 bases agree with TRBD1. This CDR3 region has 15 residues. The V gene's germline CDR1 is LNHDA and CDR2 SQIVND (reference sequence). Germline trimming cut 7 bases from V and 2 bases from J; bases unmatched to any gene: 8. The CDR3 here is CASTLRDRANYGYTF. Here the CDR3 DNA reads TGTGCCAGTACCCTCCGGGACAGGGCCAACTATGGCTACACCTTC. The variable domain in full, completed from reference TRBV19 and TRBJ1-2, reads DGGITQSPKYLFRKEGQNVTLSCEQNLNHDAMYWYRQDPGQGLRLIYYSQIVNDFQKGDIAEGYSVSREKKESFPLTVTSAQKNPTAFYLCASTLRDRANYGYTFGSGTRLTVV.